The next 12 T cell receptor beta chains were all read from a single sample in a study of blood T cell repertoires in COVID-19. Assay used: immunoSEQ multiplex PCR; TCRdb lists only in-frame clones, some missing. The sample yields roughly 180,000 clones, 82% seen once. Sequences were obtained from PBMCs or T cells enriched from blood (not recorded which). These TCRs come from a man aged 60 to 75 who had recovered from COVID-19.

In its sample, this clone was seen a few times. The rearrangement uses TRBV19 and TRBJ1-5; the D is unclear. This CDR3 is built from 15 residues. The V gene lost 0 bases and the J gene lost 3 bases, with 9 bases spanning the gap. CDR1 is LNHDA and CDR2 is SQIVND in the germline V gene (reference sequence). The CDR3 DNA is TGTGCCAGTAGTATAGATCGGGTGTCCAATCAGCCCCAGCATTTT. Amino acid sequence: CASSIDRVSNQPQHF. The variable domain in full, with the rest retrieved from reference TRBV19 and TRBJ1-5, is DGGITQSPKYLFRKEGQNVTLSCEQNLNHDAMYWYRQDPGQGLRLIYYSQIVNDFQKGDIAEGYSVSREKKESFPLTVTSAQKNPTAFYLCASSIDRVSNQPQHFGDGTRLSIL.

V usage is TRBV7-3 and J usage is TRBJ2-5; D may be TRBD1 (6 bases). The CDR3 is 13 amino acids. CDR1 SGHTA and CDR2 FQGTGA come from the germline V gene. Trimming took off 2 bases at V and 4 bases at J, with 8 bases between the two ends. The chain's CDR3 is CASSLGGTETQYF. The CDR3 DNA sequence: TGTGCCAGCAGCTTAGGGGGCACAGAGACCCAGTACTTC. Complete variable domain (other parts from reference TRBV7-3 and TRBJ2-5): GAGVSQTPSNKVTEKGKYVELRCDPISGHTALYWYRQSLGQGPEFLIYFQGTGAADDSGLPNDRFFAVRPEGSVSTLKIQRTERGDSAVYLCASSLGGTETQYFGPGTRLLVL.

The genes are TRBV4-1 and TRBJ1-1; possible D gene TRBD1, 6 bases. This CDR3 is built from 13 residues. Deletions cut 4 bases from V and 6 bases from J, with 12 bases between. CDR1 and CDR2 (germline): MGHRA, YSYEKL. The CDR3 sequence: CASSLDRWAEAFF. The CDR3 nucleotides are TGCGCCAGCAGCCTCGACAGGTGGGCTGAAGCTTTCTTT.

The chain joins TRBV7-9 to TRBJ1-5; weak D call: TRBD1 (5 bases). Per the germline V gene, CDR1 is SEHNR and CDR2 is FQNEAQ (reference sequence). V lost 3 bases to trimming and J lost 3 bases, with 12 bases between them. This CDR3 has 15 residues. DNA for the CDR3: TGTGCCAGCAGCTTTTCTTCAGGGTACAATCAGCCCCAGCATTTT. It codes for CASSFSSGYNQPQHF.

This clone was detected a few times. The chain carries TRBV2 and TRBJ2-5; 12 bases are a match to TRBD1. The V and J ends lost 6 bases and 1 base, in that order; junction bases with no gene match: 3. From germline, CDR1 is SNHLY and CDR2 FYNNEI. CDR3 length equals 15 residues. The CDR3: CASSRGQGAQETQYF. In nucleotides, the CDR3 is TGTGCCAGCAGCCGGGGACAGGGGGCCCAAGAGACCCAGTACTTC.

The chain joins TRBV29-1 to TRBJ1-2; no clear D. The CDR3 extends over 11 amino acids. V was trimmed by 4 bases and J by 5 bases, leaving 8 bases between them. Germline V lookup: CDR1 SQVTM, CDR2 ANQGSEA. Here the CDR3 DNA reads TGCAGCGTTGGTATGAGGTATGGCTACACCTTC. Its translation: CSVGMRYGYTF.

This CDR3 is CASGDSYNEQFF. The CDR3 DNA follows: TGTGCCAGCGGGGACTCTTACAATGAGCAGTTCTTC. The chain couples TRBV2 to TRBJ2-1; D possibly corresponds to TRBD2 (6 bases). V was cut by 8 bases and J by 4 bases, with 9 bases left in between. This CDR3 comprises 12 residues. The V gene's germline CDR1 is SNHLY and CDR2 FYNNEI.

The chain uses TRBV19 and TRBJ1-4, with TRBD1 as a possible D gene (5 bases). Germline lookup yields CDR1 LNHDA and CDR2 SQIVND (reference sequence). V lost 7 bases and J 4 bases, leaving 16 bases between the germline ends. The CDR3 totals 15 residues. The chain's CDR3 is CASTDFTGYNEKLFF. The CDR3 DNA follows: TGTGCCAGTACCGATTTCACAGGATATAATGAAAAACTGTTTTTT.

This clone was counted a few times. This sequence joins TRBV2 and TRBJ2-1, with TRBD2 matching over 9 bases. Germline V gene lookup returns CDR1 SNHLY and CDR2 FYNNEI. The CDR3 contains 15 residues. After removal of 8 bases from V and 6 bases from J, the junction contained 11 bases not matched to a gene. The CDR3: CASALAGSWVNEQFF. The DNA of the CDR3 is TGTGCCAGCGCTCTAGCGGGATCGTGGGTCAATGAGCAGTTCTTC.

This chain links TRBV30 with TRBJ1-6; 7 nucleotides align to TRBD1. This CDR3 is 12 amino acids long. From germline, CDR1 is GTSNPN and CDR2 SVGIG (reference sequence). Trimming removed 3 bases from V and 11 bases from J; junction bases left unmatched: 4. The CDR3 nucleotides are TGTGCCTGGAGCCTACAGGGGACACCCCTCCACTTT. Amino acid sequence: CAWSLQGTPLHF. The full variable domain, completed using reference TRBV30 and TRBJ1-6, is SQTIHQWPATLVQPVGSPLSLECTVEGTSNPNLYWYRQAAGRGLQLLFYSVGIGQISSEVPQNLSASRPQDRQFILSSKKLLLSDSGFYLCAWSLQGTPLHFGNGTRLTVT.

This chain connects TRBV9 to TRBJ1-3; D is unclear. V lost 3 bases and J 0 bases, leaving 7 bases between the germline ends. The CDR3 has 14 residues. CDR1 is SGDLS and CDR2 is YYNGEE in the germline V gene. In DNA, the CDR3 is TGTGCCAGCAGCGGAGAATACTCTGGAAACACCATATATTTT. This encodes CASSGEYSGNTIYF.

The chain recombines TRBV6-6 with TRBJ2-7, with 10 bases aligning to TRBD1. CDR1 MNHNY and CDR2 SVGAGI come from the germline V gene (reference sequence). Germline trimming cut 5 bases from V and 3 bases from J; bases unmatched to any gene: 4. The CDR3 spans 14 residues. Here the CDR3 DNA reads TGTGCCAGCAGTCGGACAGGGGGGGGCTACGAGCAGTACTTC. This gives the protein CASSRTGGGYEQYF.